A single sample is the source of the 15 T cell receptor beta chains below, sequenced in a study of cytomegalovirus exposure and HLA in healthy donors. Clones were read by immunoSEQ multiplex PCR, and TCRdb kept only the in-frame ones, dropping some. The table lists about 110,000 clones, roughly nine tenths of them singletons. The source material was PBMCs. These receptors all stem from a woman aged 18 to 35 in good health and CMV-seronegative.

This CDR3 is CASSYQREGTDTQYF. The CDR3 coding sequence is TGTGCCAGCAGTTACCAGCGGGAGGGCACAGATACGCAGTATTTT. The chain joins TRBV6-6 to TRBJ2-3; 9 bases match TRBD2. This CDR3 has 15 amino acids. V lost 2 bases to trimming and J lost 1 base; unmatched junction nucleotides: 1. The germline V gene has CDR1 MNHNY and CDR2 SVGAGI (reference sequence).

V gene TRBV28 combines with J gene TRBJ1-2; 9 bases align to TRBD1. CDR1 is MDHEN, CDR2 SYDVKM, per germline. V shed 7 bases, J shed 6 bases, and the junction held 12 bases outside the gene matches. The CDR3 is 15 amino acids. The CDR3 sequence is CASTSVGQGLHGYTF. The DNA of the CDR3 is TGTGCCAGCACTTCAGTAGGACAGGGGCTTCATGGCTACACCTTC.

This rearrangement joins TRBV9 to TRBJ2-1; 12 nucleotides agree with TRBD2. The CDR3 loop spans 15 amino acids. Germline values: CDR1 SGDLS, CDR2 YYNGEE. V lost 2 bases to trimming and J lost 5 bases; unmatched junction nucleotides: 2. The CDR3 nucleotides read TGTGCCAGCAGCGTTTGGACTAGCGGGGACAATGAGCAGTTCTTC. Translating gives CASSVWTSGDNEQFF.

The chain recombines TRBV5-6 with TRBJ2-7; perhaps TRBD1 as D (6 bases). Trimming left V 1 base short and J 4 bases short, with 24 bases between. Looked up from germline, CDR1 is SGHDT and CDR2 is YYEEEE. The CDR3 contains 18 residues. The CDR3 DNA follows: TGTGCCAGCAGCTTGATCGGTTCGTGGGACAAGGACACGTACGAGCAGTACTTC. It translates to CASSLIGSWDKDTYEQYF.

This clone was seen a handful of times. The genes are TRBV28 and TRBJ1-5; TRBD1 agrees at 12 bases. This CDR3 has 16 residues. J gave up 6 bases and V 3 bases, and 6 bases lay outside the gene matches. Germline loops: CDR1 MDHEN, CDR2 SYDVKM. CDR3 in amino acids: CASSFLGTGGIQPQHF. CDR3 DNA: TGTGCCAGCAGTTTCCTGGGGACAGGGGGCATTCAGCCCCAGCATTTT.

The chain employs TRBV5-4 and TRBJ2-3; 10 bases match TRBD2. The CDR3 loop spans 17 amino acids. V dropped 3 bases and J dropped 6; count of bases not matched to a gene: 13. Per germline, CDR1 SGHNT and CDR2 YYREEE (reference sequence). The CDR3 reads CASSSPSGGGSSDTQYF. The CDR3 DNA reads TGTGCCAGCAGCTCTCCAAGCGGGGGGGGTTCTTCGGATACGCAGTATTTT.

The chain employs TRBV30 and TRBJ1-6; D not resolved. CDR1 and CDR2 from the germline V gene are GTSNPN and SVGIG (reference sequence). Trimming removed 3 bases at V and 0 bases at J, with 9 bases between. CDR3 length: 15 amino acids. The CDR3 nucleotides read TGTGCCTGGAGAAACCCGAGCTCCTATAATTCACCCCTCCACTTT. Encoded protein: CAWRNPSSYNSPLHF.

The chain couples TRBV19 to TRBJ2-7; TRBD1 agrees at 10 bases. The CDR3 is 15 residues long. Germline CDR1 reads LNHDA; CDR2 reads SQIVND (reference sequence). Trimming at V came to 3 bases and at J to 5 bases, leaving 7 bases not matched to a gene. The CDR3 sequence is CASSMTGGMLNEQYF. The CDR3 nucleotides read TGTGCCAGTAGTATGACAGGGGGCATGTTAAACGAGCAGTACTTC.

CDR3 bases: TGCAGTGCTAAGAGAGGGAGTGAGCAGTTCTTC. Translated, it gives CSAKRGSEQFF. V usage is TRBV20-1 and J usage is TRBJ2-1; TRBD2 is a possible D gene (5 bases). The CDR3 sequence is 11 residues long. From germline, CDR1 is DFQATT and CDR2 SNEGSKA (reference sequence). V was trimmed by 4 bases and J by 9 bases, leaving 10 bases between them.

The V call is TRBV7-9, the J call TRBJ1-1, with 9 positions matching TRBD1. The junction had 17 bases not matched to a gene; V was cut back by 2 bases and J by 10 bases. Germline CDR1 and CDR2: SEHNR and FQNEAQ (reference sequence). This CDR3 has 17 amino acids. CDR3 sequence reads: CASSLRDRVNPLRGAFF. CDR3 in DNA: TGTGCCAGCAGCTTAAGGGACAGGGTGAACCCCCTCAGAGGAGCTTTCTTT.

The chain recombines TRBV11-2 with TRBJ1-3, with D possibly being TRBD1 (6 bases). The CDR3 is made up of 14 amino acids. In germline, CDR1 is SGHAT, CDR2 FQNNGV. The germline V and J ends were trimmed by 6 bases and 4 bases, with 13 bases remaining between them. This CDR3 reads CASRITTGGNTIYF. In nucleotides, the CDR3 is TGTGCCAGCAGGATCACCACAGGGGGAAACACCATATATTTT.

This chain uses TRBV20-1 with TRBJ1-1; D uncertain. This CDR3 region has 11 residues. The germline gives CDR1 DFQATT, CDR2 SNEGSKA (reference sequence). The V gene lost 3 bases and the J gene lost 7 bases, with 9 bases spanning the gap. CDR3 coding DNA: TGCAGTGCTAGCCGCGGGATTGAAGCTTTCTTT. Translated, it gives CSASRGIEAFF.

The chain employs TRBV10-3 and TRBJ2-3, with 7 nucleotides matching TRBD2. CDR1 and CDR2 from the germline V gene are ENHRY and SYGVKD. The CDR3 is 15 amino acids. After removal of 6 bases from V and 5 bases from J, the junction contained 11 bases not matched to a gene. CDR3 protein: CAIRGLGGLGDTQYF. The CDR3 region has the DNA TGTGCCATCAGAGGACTAGGAGGTTTAGGAGATACGCAGTATTTT.

The CDR3 DNA sequence: TGTGCCACCTCCAAGAGGGGGGGCAGCAATCAGCCCCAGCATTTT. Protein: CATSKRGGSNQPQHF. This chain links TRBV15 with TRBJ1-5, with D perhaps TRBD1 (6 bases). CDR1 is LNHNV, CDR2 YYDKDF, per germline (reference sequence). Trimming left V 8 bases short and J 1 base short, with 15 bases between. This CDR3 has 15 amino acids.

The chain couples TRBV5-4 to TRBJ1-2; D remains unclear. The germline gives CDR1 SGHNT, CDR2 YYREEE (reference sequence). The CDR3 is made up of 15 amino acids. V lost 0 bases and J 1 base, leaving 10 bases between the germline ends. CDR3 sequence reads: CASSLVASGNYGYTF. In DNA, the CDR3 is TGTGCCAGCAGCTTGGTGGCTTCGGGTAACTATGGCTACACCTTC.